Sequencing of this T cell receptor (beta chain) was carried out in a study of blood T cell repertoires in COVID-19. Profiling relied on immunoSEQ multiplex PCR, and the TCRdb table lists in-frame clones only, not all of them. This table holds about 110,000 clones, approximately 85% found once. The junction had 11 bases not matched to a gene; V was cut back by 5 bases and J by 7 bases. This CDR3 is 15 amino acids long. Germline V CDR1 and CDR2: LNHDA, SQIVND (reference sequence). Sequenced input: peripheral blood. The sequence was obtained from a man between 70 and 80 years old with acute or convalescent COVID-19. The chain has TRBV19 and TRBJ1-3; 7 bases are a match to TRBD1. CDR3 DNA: TGTGCCAGTAGTCCGAGGGGGCCTTTCGCGAACACCATATATTTT. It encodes CASSPRGPFANTIYF.